This T cell receptor beta chain appears in the sequencing data of a study of blood T cell repertoires in COVID-19. Sequencing used immunoSEQ multiplex PCR; TCRdb keeps in-frame clones, though not all of them. This sample carries 300,000 to 350,000 clones, over 75% of them seen once, and the ten largest clones take approximately 6.8%. The CDR3 has 15 amino acids. CDR1 is KGHDR and CDR2 is SFDVKD in the germline V gene. With V trimmed by 0 bases and J by 3 bases, 2 bases remained unmatched. Source material: peripheral blood. The TCR comes from a woman younger than 45 with COVID-19, enrolled during active disease. The gene calls are TRBV24-1 and TRBJ2-5; 8 bases map to TRBD1. The chain's CDR3 is CATSDLQGAKETQYF. The DNA of the CDR3 is TGTGCCACCAGTGATTTGCAGGGGGCGAAAGAGACCCAGTACTTC.